The next 14 T cell receptor beta chains were all read from a single sample in a study of blood T cell repertoires in COVID-19. TCRdb's copy holds only in-frame clones and misses some; the assay was immunoSEQ multiplex PCR. This table holds 470,000 or so clones, nearly 90% found once. Source material: PBMCs or T cells enriched from blood (not recorded which). Every receptor here comes from a young woman with acute COVID-19.

This chain links TRBV6-5 with TRBJ1-1, with D unclear. V lost 7 bases to trimming and J lost 2 bases, with 11 bases between them. The germline V gene has CDR1 MNHEY and CDR2 SVGAGI. CDR3 size: 13 residues. The CDR3 nucleotides are TGTGCCAGCACCGGTACTTTTAACACTGAAGCTTTCTTT. As protein: CASTGTFNTEAFF.

V gene TRBV30 combines with J gene TRBJ2-2; D might be TRBD2 (6 bases). This CDR3 contains 13 residues. The germline V and J ends were trimmed by 1 base and 7 bases, with 10 bases remaining between them. Germline CDR1 reads GTSNPN; CDR2 reads SVGIG (reference sequence). The CDR3 DNA follows: TGTGCCTGGAGTGGGGGGGTGGACGGGGAGCTGTTTTTT. It is translated as CAWSGGVDGELFF.

This rearrangement joins TRBV10-1 to TRBJ2-3, with 7 bases lining up with TRBD1. J was trimmed by 6 bases and V by 4 bases; bases with no gene match: 4. The CDR3 runs to 13 residues. Germline V lookup: CDR1 WNHNN, CDR2 SYGVQD (reference sequence). In DNA, the CDR3 is TGCGCCAGCAGTGCAGGGGGAGCGGATACGCAGTATTTT. As protein: CASSAGGADTQYF.

This sequence joins TRBV2 and TRBJ1-3; 8 bases match TRBD1. The V and J ends lost 7 bases and 2 bases, in that order; junction bases with no gene match: 7. The CDR3 runs 15 residues. Germline V gene data show CDR1 as SNHLY and CDR2 as FYNNEI. The CDR3 sequence: CASTLDRGTGNTIYF. Written as DNA, the CDR3 is TGTGCCAGCACCCTAGACAGGGGTACTGGAAACACCATATATTTT.

This chain links TRBV6-5 with TRBJ2-7; the D gene is possibly TRBD2 (7 bases). Germline CDR1 MNHEY, CDR2 SVGAGI. Trimming cost V 6 bases and J 5 bases, with 14 bases left between them. This CDR3 comprises 13 residues. The CDR3 spells CASSPQGRDEQYF. The DNA of the CDR3 is TGTGCCAGCAGCCCCCAGGGGAGGGACGAGCAGTACTTC.

This chain joins TRBV19 and TRBJ2-1; D might be TRBD2 (5 bases). CDR1 is LNHDA and CDR2 is SQIVND in the germline V gene (reference sequence). The ends were cut back, 3 bases at V and 0 bases at J, with 9 bases in the middle. The length of the CDR3 is 15 residues. The CDR3 bases are TGTGCCAGTAGTATTGAGGGCAACTCCTACAATGAGCAGTTCTTC. Translating gives CASSIEGNSYNEQFF.

The rearrangement uses TRBV4-1 and TRBJ1-5; no clear D gene. The CDR3 totals 15 residues. Trimming pared 3 bases from V and 4 bases from J, leaving 13 bases between. Germline V gene data show CDR1 as MGHRA and CDR2 as YSYEKL. CDR3 nucleotide sequence: TGCGCCAGCAGCCAGGGCGGGAGGGCAAATCAGCCCCAGCATTTT. Its translation: CASSQGGRANQPQHF.

The genes are TRBV28 and TRBJ1-5; D possibly corresponds to TRBD1 (6 bases). Trimming stripped 5 bases from V and 3 bases from J, with 14 bases between. The germline CDR1 and CDR2 sequences are MDHEN and SYDVKM. The CDR3 extends over 15 amino acids. The CDR3, as DNA: TGTGCCAGCAGTCCAGGACAGTGGTCCAATCAGCCCCAGCATTTT. This encodes CASSPGQWSNQPQHF.

The chain is built from TRBV30 and TRBJ1-2, with 8 bases matching TRBD1. V dropped 4 bases and J dropped 7; count of bases not matched to a gene: 8. This CDR3 has 13 amino acids. CDR1 GTSNPN and CDR2 SVGIG come from the germline V gene (reference sequence). The CDR3 reads CAWIGTGRSGYTF. CDR3 nucleotides: TGTGCCTGGATAGGGACAGGTAGAAGTGGCTACACCTTC. Full variable domain (missing parts from reference TRBV30 and TRBJ1-2): SQTIHQWPATLVQPVGSPLSLECTVEGTSNPNLYWYRQAAGRGLQLLFYSVGIGQISSEVPQNLSASRPQDRQFILSSKKLLLSDSGFYLCAWIGTGRSGYTFGSGTRLTVV.

The V and J genes are TRBV27 and TRBJ1-6, with 8 nucleotides matching TRBD1. CDR1 is MNHEY and CDR2 is SMNVEV in the germline V gene (reference sequence). This CDR3 comprises 13 residues. The ends lost 8 bases at V and 8 bases at J; junction bases unmatched: 5. The CDR3 bases are TGTGCCAGCGGGACAGGAGATCATTCACCCCTCCACTTT. This gives the protein CASGTGDHSPLHF.

This sequence joins TRBV7-6 and TRBJ2-1; 8 bases line up with TRBD2. This CDR3 region has 17 residues. Germline lookup yields CDR1 SGHVS and CDR2 FNYEAQ. The junction had 13 bases not matched to a gene; V was cut back by 1 base and J by 8 bases. The CDR3 DNA sequence: TGTGCCAGCAGCTTAGGGCCCGGCGTGAGCGGGAGTTATGAGCAGTTCTTC. Translated: CASSLGPGVSGSYEQFF.

This clone came up once. The chain has TRBV10-3 and TRBJ1-1; a possible D gene is TRBD1 (5 bases). Germline assignment: CDR1 ENHRY and CDR2 SYGVKD. This CDR3 comprises 13 residues. Between the trimmed V and J ends, which lost 4 bases and 5 bases, there was a span of 11 bases. The CDR3 sequence: CAISAPGRTEAFF. For the CDR3, the DNA is TGTGCCATCAGTGCCCCAGGGAGGACTGAAGCTTTCTTT.

The CDR3 reads CASRAGLAIYEQYF. In DNA form, the CDR3 reads TGCGCCAGCAGGGCGGGACTAGCGATCTACGAGCAGTACTTC. This rearrangement joins TRBV10-2 to TRBJ2-7; 10 bases are shared with TRBD2. The germline V gene has CDR1 WSHSY and CDR2 SAAADI. Trimming at V came to 6 bases and at J to 3 bases, leaving 5 bases not matched to a gene. The CDR3 covers 14 residues.

V usage is TRBV5-1 and J usage is TRBJ2-2, with D maybe TRBD1 (6 bases). This CDR3 comprises 13 residues. V lost 5 bases to trimming and J lost 9 bases, with 14 bases between them. The germline V gene encodes CDR1 SGHRS and CDR2 YFSETQ. The CDR3, as DNA: TGCGCCAGCAGTCTTACAGGGTGGTGGGAGCTGTTTTTT. This codes for CASSLTGWWELFF.